Shown below are 25 T cell receptor beta chains from a single sample sequenced in a study of T cell changes during pregnancy in multiple sclerosis. Libraries were prepared by immunoSEQ multiplex PCR; TCRdb keeps only in-frame clonotypes and omits some of them. The data contain over 60,000 clones, 89% of them seen just once; the ten biggest clones take up about 2.7%. The sample consisted of peripheral blood, taken in the first trimester of pregnancy. The receptors here all came from a female donor with multiple sclerosis, enrolled in a pregnancy study.

V gene TRBV7-2 combines with J gene TRBJ1-5; the D is unclear. Trimming stripped 1 base from V and 3 bases from J, with 7 bases between. The CDR3 has 14 amino acids. The germline CDR1 and CDR2 sequences are SGHTA and FQGNSA. CDR3 DNA: TGTGCCAGCAGCTTAGGGCTGTTCAATCAGCCCCAGCATTTT. Translated, it gives CASSLGLFNQPQHF.

The chain carries TRBV18 and TRBJ2-5, with 8 positions matching TRBD2. This CDR3 is 15 amino acids long. Germline-derived CDR1 and CDR2 are KGHSH and LQKENI. The V gene end was trimmed by 4 bases and the J gene end by 4 bases; junction bases not matched to a gene: 8. The CDR3 loop reads CASSLGSGRGETQYF. The DNA of the CDR3 is TGTGCCAGCTCACTCGGTTCCGGGAGGGGAGAGACCCAGTACTTC.

This chain joins TRBV19 and TRBJ1-1; 11 bases align to TRBD1. The germline gives CDR1 LNHDA, CDR2 SQIVND (reference sequence). Trimming cost V 0 bases and J 0 bases; bases outside gene matches: 9. This CDR3 spans 19 amino acids. CDR3 loop: CASSIDPRTGGRMNTEAFF. CDR3 bases: TGTGCCAGTAGTATAGACCCCCGGACAGGGGGCAGGATGAACACTGAAGCTTTCTTT.

This chain links TRBV2 with TRBJ2-7; 12 nucleotides line up with TRBD2. This CDR3 region has 15 residues. V was clipped by 6 bases and J by 1 base; unmatched bases: 4. Germline-derived CDR1 and CDR2 are SNHLY and FYNNEI. The CDR3 nucleotides read TGTGCCAGCAGGGACACTAGCGGGAGGTCCTACGAGCAGTACTTC. Translation: CASRDTSGRSYEQYF.

V usage is TRBV28 and J usage is TRBJ1-5, with D uncertain. CDR1 and CDR2 from the germline V gene are MDHEN and SYDVKM. V was trimmed by 7 bases and J by 0 bases, leaving 16 bases between them. CDR3 length equals 16 residues. DNA for the CDR3: TGTGCCAGCAACTTCGCCGGAGCGTATAGCAATCAGCCCCAGCATTTT. As protein: CASNFAGAYSNQPQHF.

The CDR3 sequence is CSHGLAKNIQYF. The DNA of the CDR3 is TGCAGCCACGGACTAGCCAAAAACATTCAGTACTTC. The chain combines TRBV29-1 with TRBJ2-4; weak D call: TRBD2 (5 bases). Germline lookup yields CDR1 SQVTM and CDR2 ANQGSEA. The CDR3 totals 12 residues. V was pared by 8 bases and J by 0 bases, with 8 bases between.

The rearrangement joins TRBV11-2 to TRBJ1-1; maybe TRBD1 (6 bases). Germline V lookup: CDR1 SGHAT, CDR2 FQNNGV. The CDR3 contains 14 residues. V was shortened by 0 bases and J by 11 bases, with 16 bases between the two germline ends. The CDR3 region is CASSLDPGGWSAFF. DNA of the CDR3: TGTGCCAGCAGCTTAGATCCGGGGGGCTGGTCGGCTTTCTTT.

The V gene is TRBV6-5, the J gene TRBJ2-2; a possible D gene is TRBD1 (6 bases). The CDR3 loop spans 16 amino acids. V dropped 4 bases and J dropped 0 bases, with 12 bases sitting between them. Germline V gene data show CDR1 as MNHEY and CDR2 as SVGAGI. CDR3 in amino acids: CASSSPGTTNTGELFF. DNA for the CDR3: TGTGCCAGCAGTTCCCCCGGGACAACGAACACCGGGGAGCTGTTTTTT.

The rearrangement links TRBV7-2 to TRBJ2-5; 7 bases are a match to TRBD2. With V trimmed by 8 bases and J by 5 bases, 8 bases remained unmatched. This CDR3 contains 13 residues. Germline V lookup: CDR1 SGHTA, CDR2 FQGNSA. The CDR3 region is CASGREGLETQYF. The CDR3 DNA sequence: TGTGCCAGCGGGAGGGAGGGCCTGGAGACCCAGTACTTC.

V gene TRBV27 combines with J gene TRBJ2-1, with 8 bases aligning to TRBD1. The CDR3 is 16 amino acids. Germline CDR1 is MNHEY and CDR2 is SMNVEV (reference sequence). The trim removed 4 bases at V and 7 bases at J, leaving 12 bases unmatched. For the CDR3, the DNA is TGTGCCAGCAGTTCGAGAGGACAGGGACTTTGGAATGAGCAGTTCTTC. Residues: CASSSRGQGLWNEQFF.

This clone was seen only a few times. This chain connects TRBV29-1 to TRBJ1-1; weak D call: TRBD1 (5 bases). Germline loops: CDR1 SQVTM, CDR2 ANQGSEA. The CDR3 is 15 residues long. V shed 4 bases and J shed 1 base, with 16 bases lying between them. The CDR3 region has the DNA TGCAGCGTTGGACCACTTTTGACAGAGAACACTGAAGCTTTCTTT. Translation: CSVGPLLTENTEAFF. The complete variable domain, with remaining parts taken from reference TRBV29-1 and TRBJ1-1, reads SAVISQKPSRDICQRGTSLTIQCQVDSQVTMMFWYRQQPGQSLTLIATANQGSEATYESGFVIDKFPISRPNLTFSTLTVSNMSPEDSSIYLCSVGPLLTENTEAFFGQGTRLTVV.

In its sample, this clone was seen a few times. The chain recombines TRBV19 with TRBJ1-2; D gene uncertain. Deletions cut 7 bases from V and 11 bases from J, with 17 bases between. Germline lookup yields CDR1 LNHDA and CDR2 SQIVND (reference sequence). The CDR3 is 12 residues long. This CDR3 is CASNSRESQYTF. The CDR3 DNA sequence: TGTGCCAGTAATTCGAGAGAGAGTCAATACACCTTC.

This chain links TRBV18 with TRBJ2-7, with TRBD1 matching 8 bases. The CDR3 is made up of 14 amino acids. The germline V gene encodes CDR1 KGHSH and CDR2 LQKENI. J was trimmed by 1 base and V by 5 bases; bases with no gene match: 4. In DNA form, the CDR3 reads TGTGCCAGCTCAATTACAGGGGGATCCTACGAGCAGTACTTC. Translating gives CASSITGGSYEQYF.

The chain links TRBV7-9 to TRBJ1-1; D is possibly TRBD1 (6 bases). The CDR3 is 15 residues long. The V gene's germline CDR1 is SEHNR and CDR2 FQNEAQ (reference sequence). V lost 0 bases and J lost 2, with 10 bases in between. CDR3 residues: CASSLAAGANTEAFF. The CDR3 DNA is TGTGCCAGCAGCTTAGCCGCAGGGGCCAACACTGAAGCTTTCTTT.

The CDR3 sequence: CSVVGGAVGELFF. The CDR3 bases are TGCAGCGTTGTAGGGGGGGCTGTCGGGGAGCTGTTTTTT. This chain uses TRBV29-1 with TRBJ2-2, with D possibly matching TRBD2 (7 bases). The CDR3 consists of 13 residues. Looked up from germline, CDR1 is SQVTM and CDR2 is ANQGSEA. Trimming removed 4 bases at V and 7 bases at J, with 13 bases between.

This sequence joins TRBV30 and TRBJ1-6, with no clear D. CDR1 and CDR2 (germline): GTSNPN, SVGIG (reference sequence). The CDR3 extends over 13 amino acids. Trimming removed 3 bases from V and 10 bases from J, with 13 bases in between. CDR3 DNA: TGTGCCTGGAGGGCAGCTCGGGAGTCACCCCTCCACTTT. Translated: CAWRAARESPLHF. The variable domain in full, completed from reference TRBV30 and TRBJ1-6, reads SQTIHQWPATLVQPVGSPLSLECTVEGTSNPNLYWYRQAAGRGLQLLFYSVGIGQISSEVPQNLSASRPQDRQFILSSKKLLLSDSGFYLCAWRAARESPLHFGNGTRLTVT.

The rearrangement uses TRBV7-9 and TRBJ1-6; D gene ambiguous. The CDR3 loop spans 13 amino acids. V gave up 7 bases and J gave up 11 bases, with 15 bases separating them. CDR1 is SEHNR and CDR2 is FQNEAQ in the germline V gene (reference sequence). In nucleotides, the CDR3 is TGTGCCAGCACCCCGGGAACCCTTACACCCCTCCACTTT. It yields the protein CASTPGTLTPLHF.

CDR3 residues: CASMTGLGQPQHF. The CDR3 bases are TGTGCCAGCATGACGGGGTTAGGTCAGCCCCAGCATTTT. V gene TRBV6-5 combines with J gene TRBJ1-5; no clear D gene. This CDR3 region has 13 residues. Deletions cut 7 bases from V and 6 bases from J, with 13 bases between. Germline lookup yields CDR1 MNHEY and CDR2 SVGAGI.

V usage is TRBV5-4 and J usage is TRBJ2-3; 9 positions agree with TRBD2. Trimming cost V 1 base and J 3 bases; bases outside gene matches: 6. The CDR3 covers 16 residues. Germline V gene data show CDR1 as SGHNT and CDR2 as YYREEE (reference sequence). The CDR3 nucleotides are TGTGCCAGCAGCTTGTATGCGGGAGGGCCAACAGATACGCAGTATTTT. Its protein product is CASSLYAGGPTDTQYF. Based on the CDR3 plus reference TRBV5-4 and TRBJ2-3, the full variable domain is ETGVTQSPTHLIKTRGQQVTLRCSSQSGHNTVSWYQQALGQGPQFIFQYYREEENGRGNFPPRFSGLQFPNYSSELNVNALELDDSALYLCASSLYAGGPTDTQYFGPGTRLTVL.

The CDR3 protein is CASGLDSSSYEQYF. CDR3 nucleotides: TGTGCTAGTGGTTTAGACTCCTCTTCCTACGAGCAGTACTTC. The genes are TRBV12-5 and TRBJ2-7; D gene uncertain. Germline CDR1 is LGHNT and CDR2 is FRNRAP. This CDR3 has 14 amino acids. The V end lost 3 bases, the J end lost 1 base, and 10 bases lay between the germline ends.

The gene calls are TRBV18 and TRBJ1-4, with D perhaps TRBD1 (5 bases). Germline loops: CDR1 KGHSH, CDR2 LQKENI. The CDR3 spans 12 residues. Between the trimmed V and J ends, which lost 1 base and 13 bases, there was a span of 10 bases. Here the CDR3 DNA reads TGTGCCAGCTCACCACGCCAGGGCGGACTGTTTTTT. Its protein product is CASSPRQGGLFF. The full variable domain, in which reference TRBV18 and TRBJ1-4 provide the parts outside the CDR3, is NAGVMQNPRHLVRRRGQEARLRCSPMKGHSHVYWYRQLPEEGLKFMVYLQKENIIDESGMPKERFSAEFPKEGPSILRIQQVVRGDSAAYFCASSPRQGGLFFGSGTQLSVL.

This clone was seen only once. J is TRBJ2-7 and V is TRBV29-1, with TRBD1 matching over 8 bases. This CDR3 has 14 residues. Unmatched junction bases numbered 13, after V lost 6 bases and J lost 6 bases. The V gene's germline CDR1 is SQVTM and CDR2 ANQGSEA. The CDR3 DNA follows: TGCAGCGTGGATCAGACAGGGGCCGGCAGCGAGCAGTACTTC. It encodes CSVDQTGAGSEQYF.

Comments on this clone: At one boundary the junction diverges from the germline segment, which might be a read error. The chain joins TRBV19 to TRBJ1-2, with a possible D match to TRBD1 (6 bases). Germline values: CDR1 LNHDA, CDR2 SQIVND (reference sequence). The CDR3 spans 14 residues. Here the CDR3 reads CASTITTGIYGYTF. The DNA of the CDR3 is TGTGCCAGTACTATAACAACAGGGATCTATGGCTACACCTTC.

This chain links TRBV7-6 with TRBJ1-2, with TRBD1 matching 7 bases. Germline values: CDR1 SGHVS, CDR2 FNYEAQ. CDR3 size: 15 residues. J was trimmed by 6 bases and V by 4 bases; bases with no gene match: 11. The CDR3 loop is CASSSGTVPWDGYTF. CDR3 DNA: TGTGCCAGCAGCTCGGGGACAGTCCCATGGGATGGCTACACCTTC.

For this clone: The same CDR3 arises from other DNA sequences in this sample as well. This rearrangement joins TRBV6-5 to TRBJ1-1; 7 bases map to TRBD1. With 5 bases clipped from V and 5 bases from J, the junction kept 5 bases outside the gene matches. CDR1 is MNHEY, CDR2 SVGAGI, per germline. CDR3 length: 13 residues. The CDR3 coding sequence is TGTGCCAGCAGTCTCCAGGGGGAAACTGAAGCTTTCTTT. The encoded protein is CASSLQGETEAFF.